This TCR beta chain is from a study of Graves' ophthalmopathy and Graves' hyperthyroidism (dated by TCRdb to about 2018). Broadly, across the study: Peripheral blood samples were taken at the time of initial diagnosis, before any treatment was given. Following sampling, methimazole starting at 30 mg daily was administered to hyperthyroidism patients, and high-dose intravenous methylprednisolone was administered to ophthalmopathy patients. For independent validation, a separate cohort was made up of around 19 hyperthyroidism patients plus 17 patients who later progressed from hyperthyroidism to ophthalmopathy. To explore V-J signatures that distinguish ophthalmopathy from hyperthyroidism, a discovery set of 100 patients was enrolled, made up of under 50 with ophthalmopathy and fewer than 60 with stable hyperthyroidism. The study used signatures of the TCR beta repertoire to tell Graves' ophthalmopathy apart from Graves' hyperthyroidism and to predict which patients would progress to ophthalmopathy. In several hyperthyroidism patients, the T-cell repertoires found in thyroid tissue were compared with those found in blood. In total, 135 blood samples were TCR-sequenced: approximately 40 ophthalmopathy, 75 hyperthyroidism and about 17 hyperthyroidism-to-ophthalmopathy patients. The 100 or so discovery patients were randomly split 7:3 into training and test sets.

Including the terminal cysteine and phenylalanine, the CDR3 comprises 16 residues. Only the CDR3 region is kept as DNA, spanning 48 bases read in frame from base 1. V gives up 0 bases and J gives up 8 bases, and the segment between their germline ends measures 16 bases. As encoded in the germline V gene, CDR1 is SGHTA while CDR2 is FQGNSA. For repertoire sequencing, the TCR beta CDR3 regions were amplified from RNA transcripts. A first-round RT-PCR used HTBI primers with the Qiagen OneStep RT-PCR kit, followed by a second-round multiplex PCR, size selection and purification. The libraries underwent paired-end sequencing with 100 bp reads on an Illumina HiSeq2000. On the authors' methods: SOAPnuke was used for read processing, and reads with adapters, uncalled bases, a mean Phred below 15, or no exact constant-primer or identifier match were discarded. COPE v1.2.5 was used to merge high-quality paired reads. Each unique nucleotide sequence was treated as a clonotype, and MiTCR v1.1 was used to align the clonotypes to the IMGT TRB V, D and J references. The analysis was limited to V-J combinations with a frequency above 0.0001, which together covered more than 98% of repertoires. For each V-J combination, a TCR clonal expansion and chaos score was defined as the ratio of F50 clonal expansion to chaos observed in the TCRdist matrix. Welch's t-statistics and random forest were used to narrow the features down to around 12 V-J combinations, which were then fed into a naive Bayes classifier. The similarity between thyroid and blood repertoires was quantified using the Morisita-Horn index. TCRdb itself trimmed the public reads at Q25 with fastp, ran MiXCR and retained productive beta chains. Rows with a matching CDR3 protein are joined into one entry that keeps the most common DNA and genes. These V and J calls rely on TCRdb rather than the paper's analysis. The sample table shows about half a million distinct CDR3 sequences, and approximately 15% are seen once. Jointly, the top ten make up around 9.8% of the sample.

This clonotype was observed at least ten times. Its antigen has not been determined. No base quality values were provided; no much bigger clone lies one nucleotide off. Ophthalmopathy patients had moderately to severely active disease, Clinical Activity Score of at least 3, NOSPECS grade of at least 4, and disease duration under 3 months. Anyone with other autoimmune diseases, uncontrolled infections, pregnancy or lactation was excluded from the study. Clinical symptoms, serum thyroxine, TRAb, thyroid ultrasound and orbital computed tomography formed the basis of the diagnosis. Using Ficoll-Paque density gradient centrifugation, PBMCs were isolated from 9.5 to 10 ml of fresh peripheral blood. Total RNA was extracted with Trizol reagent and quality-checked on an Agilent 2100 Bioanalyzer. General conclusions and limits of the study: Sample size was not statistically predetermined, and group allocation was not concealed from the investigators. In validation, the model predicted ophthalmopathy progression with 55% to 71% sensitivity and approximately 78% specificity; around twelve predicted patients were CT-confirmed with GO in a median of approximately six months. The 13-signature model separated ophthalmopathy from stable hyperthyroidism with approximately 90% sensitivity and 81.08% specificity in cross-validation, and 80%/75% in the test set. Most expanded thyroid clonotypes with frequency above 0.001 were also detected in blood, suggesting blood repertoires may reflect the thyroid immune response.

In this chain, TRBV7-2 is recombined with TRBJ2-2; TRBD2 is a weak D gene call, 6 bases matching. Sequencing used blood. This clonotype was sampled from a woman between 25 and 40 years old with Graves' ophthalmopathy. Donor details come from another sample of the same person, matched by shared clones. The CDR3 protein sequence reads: CASSLAPGAATGELFF. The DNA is TGTGCCAGCAGCTTAGCTCCGGGAGCGGCTACAGGGGAGCTGTTTTTT.